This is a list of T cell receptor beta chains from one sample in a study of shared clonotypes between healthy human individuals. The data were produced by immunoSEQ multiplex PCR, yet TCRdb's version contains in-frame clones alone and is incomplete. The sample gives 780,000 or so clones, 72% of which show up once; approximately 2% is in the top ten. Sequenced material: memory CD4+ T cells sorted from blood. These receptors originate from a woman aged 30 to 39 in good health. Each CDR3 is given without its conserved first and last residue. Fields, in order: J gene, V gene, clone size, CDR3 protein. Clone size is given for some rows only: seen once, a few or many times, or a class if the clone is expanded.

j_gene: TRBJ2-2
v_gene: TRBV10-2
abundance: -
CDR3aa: ASSERLAGAGELF

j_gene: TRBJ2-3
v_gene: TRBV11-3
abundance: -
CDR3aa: ASSYSGTPNTDTQY

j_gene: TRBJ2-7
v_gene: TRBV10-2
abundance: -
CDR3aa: ASSPRPYEQY

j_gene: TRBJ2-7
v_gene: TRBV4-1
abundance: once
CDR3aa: ASSPSWLAEVPYEQY

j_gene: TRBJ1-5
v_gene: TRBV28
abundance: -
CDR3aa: ASTVLNQPQH

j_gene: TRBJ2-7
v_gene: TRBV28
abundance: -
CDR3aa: ASSLAGGREQY

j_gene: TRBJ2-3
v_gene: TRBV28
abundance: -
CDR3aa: ASSLGGPSDTQY

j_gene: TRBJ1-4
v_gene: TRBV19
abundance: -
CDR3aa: ASSMRAEKLF

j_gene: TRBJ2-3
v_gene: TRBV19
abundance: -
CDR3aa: ASSRGPQGTHTDTQY

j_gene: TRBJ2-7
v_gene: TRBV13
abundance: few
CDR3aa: ASSLTGTGYEQY

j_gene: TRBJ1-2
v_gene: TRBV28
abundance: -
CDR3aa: ASSRHPANYGYT

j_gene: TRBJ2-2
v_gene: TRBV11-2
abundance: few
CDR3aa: ASSPVTYGELF

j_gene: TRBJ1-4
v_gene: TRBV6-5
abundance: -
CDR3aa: ASSRDRSTNEKLF

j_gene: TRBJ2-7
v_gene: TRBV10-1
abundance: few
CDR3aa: ASSEAGGRGDEQY

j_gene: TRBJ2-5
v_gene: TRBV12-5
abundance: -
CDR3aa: ASGRDFGTQY

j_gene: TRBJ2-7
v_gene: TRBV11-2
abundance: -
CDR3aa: ASSLDGSGYEQY

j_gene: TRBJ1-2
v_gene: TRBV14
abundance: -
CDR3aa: ASSQVRTGRGYT

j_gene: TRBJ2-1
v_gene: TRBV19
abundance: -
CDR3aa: ASSQGRNEQF

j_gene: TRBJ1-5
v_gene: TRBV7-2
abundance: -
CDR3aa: ASNLVGGSNQPQH

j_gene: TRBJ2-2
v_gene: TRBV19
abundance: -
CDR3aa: ASSMEQYASGELF

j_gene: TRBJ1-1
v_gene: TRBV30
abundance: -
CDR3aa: AWSVQRNTEAF

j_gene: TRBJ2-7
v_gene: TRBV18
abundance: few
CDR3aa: ASSPGLPSYEQY

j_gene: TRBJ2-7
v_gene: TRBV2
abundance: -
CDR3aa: ASSQQGARYEQY

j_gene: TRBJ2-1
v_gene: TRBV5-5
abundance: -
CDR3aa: ASSPGQGYNLNNEQF

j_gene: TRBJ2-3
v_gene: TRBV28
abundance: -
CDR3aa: ASSLVPSGGFTDTQY

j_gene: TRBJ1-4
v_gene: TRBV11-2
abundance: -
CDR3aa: ASSWGQASEKLF

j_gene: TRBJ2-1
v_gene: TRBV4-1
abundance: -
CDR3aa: ASSQGPGWEQF

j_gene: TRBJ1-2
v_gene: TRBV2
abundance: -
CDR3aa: ASNLPSSYGYT

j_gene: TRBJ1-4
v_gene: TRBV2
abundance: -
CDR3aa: ASRQTTNEKLF

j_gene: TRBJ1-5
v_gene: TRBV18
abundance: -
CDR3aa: ASSRSGNQPQH

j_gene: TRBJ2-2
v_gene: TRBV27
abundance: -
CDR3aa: ASSLWGAGLTGELF